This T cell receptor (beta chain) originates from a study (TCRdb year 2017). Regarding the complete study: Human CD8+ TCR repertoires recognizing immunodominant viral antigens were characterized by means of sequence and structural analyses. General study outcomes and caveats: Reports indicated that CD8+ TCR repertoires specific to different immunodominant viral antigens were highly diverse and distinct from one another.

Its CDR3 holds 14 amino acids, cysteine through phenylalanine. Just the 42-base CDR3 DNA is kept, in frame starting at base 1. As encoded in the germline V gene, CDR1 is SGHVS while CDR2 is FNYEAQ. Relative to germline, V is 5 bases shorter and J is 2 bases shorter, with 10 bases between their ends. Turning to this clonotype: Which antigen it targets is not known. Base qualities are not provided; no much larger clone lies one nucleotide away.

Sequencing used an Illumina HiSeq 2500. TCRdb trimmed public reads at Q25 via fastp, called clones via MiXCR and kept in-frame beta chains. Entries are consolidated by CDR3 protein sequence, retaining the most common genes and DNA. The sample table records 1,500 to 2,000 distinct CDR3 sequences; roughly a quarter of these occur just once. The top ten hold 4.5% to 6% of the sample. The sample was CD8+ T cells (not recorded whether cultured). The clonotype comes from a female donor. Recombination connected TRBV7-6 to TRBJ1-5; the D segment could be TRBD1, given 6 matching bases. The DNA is TGTGCCAGCAGCGGGGGGGCGGGCAATCAGCCCCAGCATTTT. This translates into CASSGGAGNQPQHF.